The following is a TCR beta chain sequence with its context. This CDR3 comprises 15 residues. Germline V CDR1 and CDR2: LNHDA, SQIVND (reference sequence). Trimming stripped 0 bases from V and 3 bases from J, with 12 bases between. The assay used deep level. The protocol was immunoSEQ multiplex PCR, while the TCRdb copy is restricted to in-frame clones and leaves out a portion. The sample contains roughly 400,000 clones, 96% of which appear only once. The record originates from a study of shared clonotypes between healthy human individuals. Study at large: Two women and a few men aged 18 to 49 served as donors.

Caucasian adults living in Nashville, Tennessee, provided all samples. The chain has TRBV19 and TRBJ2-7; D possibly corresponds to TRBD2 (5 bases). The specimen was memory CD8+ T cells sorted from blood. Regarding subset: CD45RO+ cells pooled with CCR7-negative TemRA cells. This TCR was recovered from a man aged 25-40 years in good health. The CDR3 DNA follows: TGTGCCAGTAGTATAGATGGCAGGACTGACTACGAGCAGTACTTC. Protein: CASSIDGRTDYEQYF.